Each of the 7 T cell receptor beta chains below was sequenced from the same sample in a study of control samples from healthy donors and cancer patients (TCRdb year 2020). The library came from the immunoSEQ multiplex PCR assay. TCRdb carries this immuneACCESS record with in-frame sequences only. Its versions omit some clonotypes, under half of them owing to an unresolved V gene in the studies checked, with the rest unexplained. This sample is represented by some 150,000 clones; 91% of them were singletons. Jointly, the top ten make up approximately 1.5% of the sample. The sequenced sample was blood. All receptors derive from a woman in her twenties or thirties in good health.

This clone appeared a few times. The V call is TRBV3-1 (or the pseudogene TRBV3-2), the J call TRBJ2-3; D not resolved. Looked up from germline, CDR1 is LGHDT and CDR2 is YNNKEL (reference sequence). V was cut by 0 bases and J by 3 bases, with 13 bases left in between. The CDR3 is made up of 16 amino acids. The CDR3 is CASSQDVLLGTDTQYF. The CDR3 DNA reads TGTGCCAGCAGCCAAGATGTCCTATTGGGAACAGATACGCAGTATTTT.

The J gene is TRBJ2-5, the V gene TRBV9; D remains unclear. This CDR3 is built from 14 residues. Looked up from germline, CDR1 is SGDLS and CDR2 is YYNGEE. V was clipped by 0 bases and J by 1 base, with 7 bases between them. In DNA form, the CDR3 reads TGTGCCAGCAGCGTAGGTATCTCCCAAGAGACCCAGTACTTC. As protein: CASSVGISQETQYF.

The chain has TRBV12-5 and TRBJ1-4; TRBD1 aligns across 7 bases. The CDR3 spans 15 residues. The germline V gene has CDR1 LGHNT and CDR2 FRNRAP. The junction had 4 bases not matched to a gene; V was cut back by 1 base and J by 5 bases. The CDR3 here is CASGLGQGGNEKLFF. The CDR3, as DNA: TGTGCTAGTGGTTTGGGACAGGGAGGGAATGAAAAACTGTTTTTT.

This clone was seen only once. The J gene is TRBJ2-1, the V gene TRBV7-8, with D unclear. The CDR3 length is 11 residues. Germline V CDR1 and CDR2: SGHVS, FQNEAQ. Trimming removed 1 base from V and 9 bases from J, with 4 bases in between. CDR3 amino acids: CASSLDLEQFF. CDR3 nucleotide sequence: TGTGCCAGCAGCTTAGATCTTGAGCAGTTCTTC.

The CDR3: CASSLRGSGYGYTF. CDR3 DNA sequence: TGTGCCAGCAGCTTGAGAGGTTCAGGGTATGGCTACACCTTC. The chain combines TRBV5-4 with TRBJ1-2; TRBD1 might be the D (5 bases). The CDR3 has 14 amino acids. Trimming cost V 1 base and J 5 bases, with 12 bases left between them. Germline-derived CDR1 and CDR2 are SGHNT and YYREEE (reference sequence).

This clone has only a few counts. The chain links TRBV4-1 to TRBJ1-2; D unclear. The V end lost 0 bases, the J end lost 8 bases, and 10 bases lay between the germline ends. This CDR3 is built from 13 residues. CDR1 and CDR2 from the germline V gene are MGHRA and YSYEKL. The DNA for the CDR3 is TGCGCCAGCAGCCAAGACGGAAGGTGGGGCTACACCTTC. This sequence encodes CASSQDGRWGYTF.

V usage is TRBV18 and J usage is TRBJ2-7, with a weak D call TRBD1 (5 bases). CDR1 and CDR2 (germline): KGHSH, LQKENI. V was shortened by 2 bases and J by 4 bases, with 9 bases between the two germline ends. The CDR3 runs to 13 residues. The CDR3 region is CASSPGAGYEQYF. The CDR3, as DNA: TGTGCCAGCTCACCAGGGGCAGGTTACGAGCAGTACTTC.